The TCR beta chain described here comes from a study of T cell responses to AZD1222 COVID-19 vaccine. The V end lost 5 bases, the J end lost 0 bases, and 11 bases lay between the germline ends. The CDR3 contains 15 residues. Germline V gene lookup returns CDR1 LNHDA and CDR2 SQIVND (reference sequence). Repertoires were generated with immunoSEQ multiplex PCR, while TCRdb's copy carries only in-frame clones and drops some. Here the sample spans approximately 99,000 clones, about 89% being singletons. This clonotype was sampled from an adult who received the AZD1222 COVID-19 vaccine. The sequencing used peripheral blood, collected 28 days after the second AZD1222 dose. This chain uses TRBV19 with TRBJ1-5; D is undetermined. CDR3 protein: CASSVLFNSNQPQHF. The CDR3 nucleotides are TGTGCCAGTAGTGTTTTGTTTAATAGCAATCAGCCCCAGCATTTT.